Sequencing of this TCR beta chain was carried out in a study of cytomegalovirus exposure and HLA in healthy donors. About the study: Within the Caucasian-associated ancestry cluster were 65% to 85% of the roughly 360 genotyped donors.

Notes on the study in general: As was reported, the HLA-A and HLA-B alleles of most subjects were accurately predicted from TCR beta sequences. Later analysis indicated greater clonal expansion among HLA-associated TCR beta chains than among equally common other chains. Later analysis suggested most CMV-associated TCR beta chains were HLA-restricted.

This CDR3 has 15 residues. V lost 5 bases to trimming and J lost 1 base, with 13 bases between them. Germline V lookup: CDR1 MNHEY, CDR2 SVGAGI. PCR was performed using 60 Vbeta and 13 Jbeta primers. This table comes from immunoSEQ multiplex PCR, and its TCRdb copy is limited to in-frame clones, with some not included. The data contain around 100,000 clones, less than 85% of them seen just once; the ten biggest clones take up approximately 2.1%. Comments on this clone: What it recognizes is unknown.

The chain is built from TRBV6-5 and TRBJ2-3, with D perhaps TRBD1 (6 bases). Sample: PBMCs. The TCR was taken from a young man in good health and CMV-seronegative. The CDR3: CASSPQGRGTDTQYF. The CDR3 DNA is TGTGCCAGCAGTCCCCAGGGGAGAGGCACAGATACGCAGTATTTT.